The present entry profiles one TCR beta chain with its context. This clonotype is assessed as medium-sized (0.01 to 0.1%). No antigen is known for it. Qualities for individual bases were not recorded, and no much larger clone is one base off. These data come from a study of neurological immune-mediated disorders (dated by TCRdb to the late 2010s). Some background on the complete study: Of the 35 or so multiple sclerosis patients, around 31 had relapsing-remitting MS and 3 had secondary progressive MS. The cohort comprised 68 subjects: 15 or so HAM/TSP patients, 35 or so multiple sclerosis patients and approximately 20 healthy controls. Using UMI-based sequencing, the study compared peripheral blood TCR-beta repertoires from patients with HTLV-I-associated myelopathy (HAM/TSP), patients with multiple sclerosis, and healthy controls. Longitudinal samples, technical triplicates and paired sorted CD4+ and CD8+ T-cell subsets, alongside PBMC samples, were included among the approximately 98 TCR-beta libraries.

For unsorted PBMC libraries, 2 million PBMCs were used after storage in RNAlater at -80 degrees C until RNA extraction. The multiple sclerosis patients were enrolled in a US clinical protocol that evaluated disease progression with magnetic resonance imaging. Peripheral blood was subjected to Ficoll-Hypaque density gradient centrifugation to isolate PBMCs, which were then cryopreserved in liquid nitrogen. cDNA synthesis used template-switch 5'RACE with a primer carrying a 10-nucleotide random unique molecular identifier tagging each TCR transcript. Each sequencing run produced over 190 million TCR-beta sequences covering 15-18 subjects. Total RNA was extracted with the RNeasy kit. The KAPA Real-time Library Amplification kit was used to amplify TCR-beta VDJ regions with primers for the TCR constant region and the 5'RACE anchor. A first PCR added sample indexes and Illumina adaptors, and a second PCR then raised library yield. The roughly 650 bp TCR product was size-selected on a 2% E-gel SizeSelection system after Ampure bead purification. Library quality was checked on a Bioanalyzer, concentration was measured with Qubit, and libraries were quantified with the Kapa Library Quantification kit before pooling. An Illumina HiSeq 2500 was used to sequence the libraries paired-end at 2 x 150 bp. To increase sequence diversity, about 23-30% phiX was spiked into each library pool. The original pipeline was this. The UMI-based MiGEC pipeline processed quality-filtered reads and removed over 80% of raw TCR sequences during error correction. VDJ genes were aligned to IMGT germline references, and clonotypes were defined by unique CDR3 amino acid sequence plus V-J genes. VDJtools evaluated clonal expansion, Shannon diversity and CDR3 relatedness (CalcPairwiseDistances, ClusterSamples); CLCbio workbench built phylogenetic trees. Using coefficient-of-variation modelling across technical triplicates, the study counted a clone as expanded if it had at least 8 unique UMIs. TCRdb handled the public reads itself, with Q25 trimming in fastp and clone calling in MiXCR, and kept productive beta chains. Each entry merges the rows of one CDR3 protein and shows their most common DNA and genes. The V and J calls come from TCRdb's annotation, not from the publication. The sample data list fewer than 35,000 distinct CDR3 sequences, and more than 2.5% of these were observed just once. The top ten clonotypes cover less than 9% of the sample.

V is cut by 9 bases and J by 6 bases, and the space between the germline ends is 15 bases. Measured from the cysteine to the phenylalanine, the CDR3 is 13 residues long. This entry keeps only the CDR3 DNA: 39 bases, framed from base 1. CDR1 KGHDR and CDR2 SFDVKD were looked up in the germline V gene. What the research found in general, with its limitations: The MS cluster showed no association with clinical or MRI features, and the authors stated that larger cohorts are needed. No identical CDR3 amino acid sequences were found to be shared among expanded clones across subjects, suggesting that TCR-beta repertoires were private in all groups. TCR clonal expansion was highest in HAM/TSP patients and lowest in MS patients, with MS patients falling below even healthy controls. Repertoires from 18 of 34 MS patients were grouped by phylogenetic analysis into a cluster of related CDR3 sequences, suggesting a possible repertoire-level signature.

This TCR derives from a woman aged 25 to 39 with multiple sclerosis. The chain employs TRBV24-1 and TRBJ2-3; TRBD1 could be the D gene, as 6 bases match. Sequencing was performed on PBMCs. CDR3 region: CATDRAGADTQYF. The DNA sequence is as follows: TGTGCCACCGATCGGGCAGGGGCGGATACGCAGTATTTT.